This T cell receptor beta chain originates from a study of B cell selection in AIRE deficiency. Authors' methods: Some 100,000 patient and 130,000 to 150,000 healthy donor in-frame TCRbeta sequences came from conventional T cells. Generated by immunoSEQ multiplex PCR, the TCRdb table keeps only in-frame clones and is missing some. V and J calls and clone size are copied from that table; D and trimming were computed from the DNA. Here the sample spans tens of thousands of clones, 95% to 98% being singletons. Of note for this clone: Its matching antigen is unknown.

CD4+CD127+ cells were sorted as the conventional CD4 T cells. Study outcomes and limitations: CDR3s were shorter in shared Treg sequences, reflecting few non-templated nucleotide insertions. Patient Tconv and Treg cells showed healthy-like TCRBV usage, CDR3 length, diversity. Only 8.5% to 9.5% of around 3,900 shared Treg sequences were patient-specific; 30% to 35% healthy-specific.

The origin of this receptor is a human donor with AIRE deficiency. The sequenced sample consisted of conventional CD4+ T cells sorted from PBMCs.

The CDR3 nucleotides are TGTGCCAGCAGCTTATTGGTGGGGAGCACCCAGTACTTC. Encoded protein: CASSLLVGSTQYF. The gene calls are TRBV7-9 and TRBJ2-5; tentatively, D is TRBD2 (5 bases). CDR3 length: 13 amino acids. Germline V lookup: CDR1 SEHNR, CDR2 FQNEAQ (reference sequence). V shed 2 bases and J shed 8 bases, with 12 bases lying between them.